Listed here are 21 T cell receptor beta chains from one sample, sequenced in a study of cytomegalovirus exposure and HLA in healthy donors. The PCR ran on 60 Vbeta and 13 Jbeta primers. Data came from immunoSEQ multiplex PCR; TCRdb stores just in-frame clones and leaves some out. In the table there are around 120,000 clones, 70% to 85% of which are singletons. The sequenced sample consisted of PBMCs. These receptors came from a boy between 2 and 10 years old in good health and CMV-seronegative.

About this clone itself: One end of the junction does not line up with germline, which may come from a read error. This chain links TRBV11-1 with TRBJ2-2; the D gene is possibly TRBD1 (5 bases). The CDR3 runs 14 residues. Germline-derived CDR1 and CDR2 are SGHAT and FQDESV (reference sequence). CDR3 sequence (DNA): TGTGCCAGCAGCTTGGGGCAGAACACCCGGGAGCTGTTTTTT. It codes for CASSLGQNTRELFF.

This sequence joins TRBV19 and TRBJ2-7; possibly TRBD2 for D (7 bases). The CDR3 contains 14 residues. Germline CDR1 is LNHDA and CDR2 is SQIVND (reference sequence). The germline V and J ends were trimmed by 3 bases and 5 bases, with 14 bases remaining between them. CDR3 sequence: CASSMFGGPDEQYF. Written as DNA, the CDR3 is TGTGCCAGTAGTATGTTCGGGGGGCCCGACGAGCAGTACTTC.

The J gene is TRBJ2-1, the V gene TRBV19; 8 bases match TRBD2. V was pared by 3 bases and J by 7 bases, with 8 bases of the junction left unmatched. The CDR3 extends over 15 amino acids. Germline CDR1 is LNHDA and CDR2 is SQIVND (reference sequence). The CDR3 loop reads CASSIWGLDRNEQFF. CDR3 nucleotide sequence: TGTGCCAGTAGTATCTGGGGACTAGATAGGAATGAGCAGTTCTTC.

This clone came up a few times. The chain joins TRBV6-5 to TRBJ1-1; 8 bases match TRBD1. Germline values: CDR1 MNHEY, CDR2 SVGAGI. CDR3 length equals 15 residues. The junction had 12 bases not matched to a gene; V was cut back by 6 bases and J by 6 bases. CDR3 DNA: TGTGCCAGCAGCCTAAGGGGGACAGGAGCGGCTGAAGCTTTCTTT. Encoded protein: CASSLRGTGAAEAFF.

CDR3 protein: CASSQGAYEQYF. The DNA for the CDR3 is TGTGCCAGCTCTCAGGGGGCCTACGAGCAGTACTTC. The chain is built from TRBV19 and TRBJ2-7, with 7 bases fitting TRBD1. CDR3 length equals 12 residues. V trimming: 9 bases; J trimming: 2 bases; junction bases outside the gene matches: 4. CDR1 and CDR2 (germline): LNHDA, SQIVND (reference sequence).

This chain uses TRBV30 with TRBJ1-6, with D perhaps matching TRBD1 (6 bases). Trimming shortened V by 7 bases and J by 5 bases, and 12 bases separated the two germline ends. CDR3 length equals 13 residues. The germline V gene has CDR1 GTSNPN and CDR2 SVGIG (reference sequence). Here the CDR3 DNA reads TGTGCCTCCTCTACAGGGAATAATTCACCCCTCCACTTT. Amino acids: CASSTGNNSPLHF.

The V call is TRBV30, the J call TRBJ1-2; D is possibly TRBD1 (5 bases). Germline lookup yields CDR1 GTSNPN and CDR2 SVGIG (reference sequence). V was trimmed by 2 bases and J by 5 bases, leaving 15 bases between them. CDR3 length: 14 amino acids. Here the CDR3 reads CAWSHSYGHYGYTF. CDR3 bases: TGTGCCTGGAGTCACTCTTACGGACATTATGGCTACACCTTC. Drawing the rest from reference TRBV30 and TRBJ1-2, the complete variable domain is SQTIHQWPATLVQPVGSPLSLECTVEGTSNPNLYWYRQAAGRGLQLLFYSVGIGQISSEVPQNLSASRPQDRQFILSSKKLLLSDSGFYLCAWSHSYGHYGYTFGSGTRLTVV.

In regard to this clone: A junction end diverges from the germline sequence, so it may reflect a read error. The rearrangement links TRBV7-9 to TRBJ2-3; TRBD2 agrees at 11 bases. The germline V gene has CDR1 SEHNR and CDR2 FQNEAQ (reference sequence). The CDR3 runs to 15 residues. This chain's CDR3 is CSSSSTSGGTDTQYF. The CDR3 region has the DNA TGTTCCAGCAGCTCCACTAGCGGGGGTACAGATACGCAGTATTTT.

The chain couples TRBV5-4 to TRBJ1-3; no firm D call. V was cut by 2 bases and J by 4 bases, with 22 bases left in between. CDR3 length: 18 residues. Germline V gene lookup returns CDR1 SGHNT and CDR2 YYREEE (reference sequence). Here the CDR3 reads CASSFSIDTLAGGNTIYF. CDR3 nucleotides: TGTGCCAGCAGCTTTTCAATCGATACCTTGGCGGGAGGAAACACCATATATTTT. Filled out from reference TRBV5-4 and TRBJ1-3, the complete variable domain reads ETGVTQSPTHLIKTRGQQVTLRCSSQSGHNTVSWYQQALGQGPQFIFQYYREEENGRGNFPPRFSGLQFPNYSSELNVNALELDDSALYLCASSFSIDTLAGGNTIYFGEGSWLTVV.

This chain links TRBV7-9 with TRBJ1-1; possible D gene TRBD1, 5 bases. Trimming removed 6 bases from V and 5 bases from J, with 13 bases in between. The CDR3 is 13 residues long. Germline V gives CDR1 SEHNR, CDR2 FQNEAQ (reference sequence). The CDR3 reads CASRADSDTEAFF. The CDR3 nucleotides read TGTGCCAGCAGGGCTGACAGTGATACTGAAGCTTTCTTT. The variable domain in full, completed from reference TRBV7-9 and TRBJ1-1, reads DTGVSQNPRHKITKRGQNVTFRCDPISEHNRLYWYRQTLGQGPEFLTYFQNEAQLEKSRLLSDRFSAERPKGSFSTLEIQRTEQGDSAMYLCASRADSDTEAFFGQGTRLTVV.

As DNA, the CDR3 is TGTGCCAGCAGCGAGCACCGCAGGGACACACCGATTCGCAATCAGCCCCAGCATTTT. Translating gives CASSEHRRDTPIRNQPQHF. The chain combines TRBV5-6 with TRBJ1-5, with D maybe TRBD1 (6 bases). The CDR3 covers 19 residues. The germline gives CDR1 SGHDT, CDR2 YYEEEE. Trimming removed 4 bases at V and 2 bases at J, with 25 bases between.

The V call is TRBV9, the J call TRBJ1-4, with D perhaps TRBD1 (5 bases). Germline loops: CDR1 SGDLS, CDR2 YYNGEE. The ends were cut back, 4 bases at V and 4 bases at J, with 11 bases in the middle. This CDR3 has 14 residues. CDR3 in amino acids: CASSRRGVNEKLFF. The CDR3 DNA is TGTGCCAGCAGCCGCCGGGGGGTTAATGAAAAACTGTTTTTT.

The chain recombines TRBV6-4 with TRBJ2-2; D is possibly TRBD2 (7 bases). Germline CDR1 MRHNA, CDR2 SNTAGT. V shed 9 bases and J shed 5 bases, with 19 bases lying between them. This CDR3 spans 15 amino acids. CDR3 coding DNA: TGTGCCAGGGCGGGGGCCCGCTCGGGGACCGGGGAGCTGTTTTTT. It specifies CARAGARSGTGELFF.

The V gene is TRBV7-2, the J gene TRBJ2-2; D possibly corresponds to TRBD1 (6 bases). The ends were cut back, 9 bases at V and 6 bases at J, with 14 bases in the middle. CDR3 length: 13 amino acids. CDR1 is SGHTA and CDR2 is FQGNSA in the germline V gene. In DNA, the CDR3 is TGTGCCAGTAGGGGGACCGGGGCCGGGGAGCTGTTTTTT. This sequence encodes CASRGTGAGELFF.

The V gene is TRBV7-3, the J gene TRBJ2-3; the D gene is possibly TRBD2 (7 bases). The CDR3 consists of 14 residues. CDR1 is SGHTA and CDR2 is FQGTGA in the germline V gene. Trimming stripped 2 bases from V and 6 bases from J, with 12 bases between. DNA of the CDR3: TGTGCCAGCAGCTTACAAGGGGGGGCGGATACGCAGTATTTT. It codes for CASSLQGGADTQYF.

The chain recombines TRBV7-9 with TRBJ2-1; 13 nucleotides line up with TRBD2. Looked up from germline, CDR1 is SEHNR and CDR2 is FQNEAQ (reference sequence). The CDR3 is 15 amino acids. The V and J ends lost 2 bases and 9 bases, in that order; junction bases with no gene match: 4. Written as DNA, the CDR3 is TGTGCCAGCAGCTTACTGGGACTAGCGGGATGTGAGCAGTTCTTC. Encoded protein: CASSLLGLAGCEQFF.

The chain links TRBV12-5 to TRBJ1-2; 9 nucleotides align to TRBD1. Germline assignment: CDR1 LGHNT and CDR2 FRNRAP. The CDR3 spans 13 residues. V lost 3 bases and J lost 7; bases outside the gene matches: 3. The CDR3 reads CASGLQGARGYTF. The DNA for the CDR3 is TGTGCTAGTGGTTTACAGGGGGCCCGTGGCTACACCTTC.

The table lists this clone with a count of one. V and J are TRBV29-1 and TRBJ1-2, with 8 bases identical to TRBD1. Germline CDR1 reads SQVTM; CDR2 reads ANQGSEA. The V gene end was trimmed by 6 bases and the J gene end by 8 bases; junction bases not matched to a gene: 8. The CDR3 runs 12 residues. The CDR3 DNA sequence: TGCAGCGTCGCTGGGACAGGCAACGGCTACACCTTC. This translates into CSVAGTGNGYTF.

The CDR3 DNA follows: TGTGCCAGCAGCGTAGCATCGCACAGGGCGGGCGGCTACACCTTC. This codes for CASSVASHRAGGYTF. V gene TRBV9 combines with J gene TRBJ1-2; D perhaps matches TRBD1 (6 bases). CDR1 is SGDLS, CDR2 YYNGEE, per germline. This CDR3 spans 15 amino acids. V gave up 0 bases and J gave up 8 bases, with 17 bases separating them.

This clone was observed a few times. V gene TRBV6-5 combines with J gene TRBJ2-7, with D maybe TRBD2 (5 bases). The CDR3 has 13 amino acids. Germline V lookup: CDR1 MNHEY, CDR2 SVGAGI. Trimming removed 4 bases at V and 3 bases at J, with 10 bases between. The CDR3 DNA follows: TGTGCCAGCAGTTTCAGCGCGGGCTACGAGCAGTACTTC. It codes for CASSFSAGYEQYF.

The rearrangement joins TRBV21-1 to TRBJ2-7; the table assigns TRBD2, which was not confirmed against the DNA. TRBV21-1 constitutes a pseudogene. This CDR3 is built from 17 residues. This chain's CDR3 is CASSSTVLAGDLNEQYV. The CDR3 region has the DNA TGTGCCAGCAGCTCCACCGTCCTAGCGGGAGACCTGAACGAGCAGTACGTC.